This record looks at one T cell receptor beta chain sequence and its context. The germline V gene has CDR1 MNHEY and CDR2 SMNVEV (reference sequence). The CDR3 totals 14 residues. Trimming removed 3 bases from V and 4 bases from J; junction bases left unmatched: 3. These data come from a study of cytomegalovirus exposure and HLA in healthy donors. PCR involved 60 Vbeta and 13 Jbeta primers. The table came from immunoSEQ multiplex PCR; TCRdb's copy has only in-frame clones and leaves some out. Of over 150,000 clones listed, around 81% are singletons. This rearrangement joins TRBV27 to TRBJ2-3, with 8 nucleotides matching TRBD2. The specimen was PBMCs. The source of this sequence is a woman aged 40 to 50 in good health and CMV-seropositive. The CDR3 bases are TGTGCCAGCAGTTTGGGACTAGTTTCAGATACGCAGTATTTT. Residues: CASSLGLVSDTQYF.